Below are 30 T cell receptor beta chains sequenced from a single sample in a study of T cell repertoires in cytomegalovirus infection. TCRdb re-called the reads through MiXCR, storing one row per CDR3 protein. The data show roughly 190,000 distinct CDR3 sequences, roughly 9.8% seen once. The specimen sequenced was PBMCs. The receptors originated from a human donor in good health (CMV status not recorded). Some clones in this sample may be carry-over from other donors' samples.

The table lists this clonotype with many counts. The chain couples TRBV15 to TRBJ1-2; possible D gene TRBD1, 5 bases. The CDR3 length is 15 residues. The ends were cut back, 4 bases at V and 4 bases at J, with 16 bases in the middle. CDR1 is LNHNV and CDR2 is YYDKDF in the germline V gene (reference sequence). CDR3 DNA sequence: TGTGCCACCAGCACTTCAGGGAGAAATTTCTATGGCTACACCTTC. Protein sequence: CATSTSGRNFYGYTF.

This clonotype was counted only a few times. The chain recombines TRBV9 with TRBJ1-2, with 7 bases fitting TRBD1. Trimming at V came to 3 bases and at J to 2 bases, leaving 7 bases not matched to a gene. This CDR3 contains 15 residues. CDR1 is SGDLS, CDR2 YYNGEE, per germline. The CDR3 bases are TGTGCCAGCAGCGACAGGGGCGGGGGAAACTATGGCTACACCTTC. Translation: CASSDRGGGNYGYTF. The whole variable domain, remainder taken from reference TRBV9 and TRBJ1-2, is DSGVTQTPKHLITATGQRVTLRCSPRSGDLSVYWYQQSLDQGLQFLIQYYNGEERAKGNILERFSAQQFPDLHSELNLSSLELGDSALYFCASSDRGGGNYGYTFGSGTRLTVV.

This clonotype has ten or more counts. This chain links TRBV12-3 or TRBV12-4 with TRBJ1-1; weak D call: TRBD1 (6 bases). V was clipped by 0 bases and J by 6 bases, with 8 bases between them. The CDR3 runs 13 residues. CDR3 protein: CASSLAQGAEAFF. The CDR3 DNA follows: TGTGCCAGCAGTTTAGCACAGGGCGCTGAAGCTTTCTTT.

In this sample, this clonotype turned up many times. V gene TRBV7-2 combines with J gene TRBJ2-1; 11 positions match TRBD2. Trimming at V came to 4 bases and at J to 9 bases, leaving 11 bases not matched to a gene. The CDR3 consists of 16 residues. From germline, CDR1 is SGHTA and CDR2 FQGNSA. In nucleotides, the CDR3 is TGTGCCAGCAGCTGGAATAGCGGGGGGGCCGTCGGTGAGCAGTTCTTC. Translation: CASSWNSGGAVGEQFF.

This clonotype came up many times. The chain carries TRBV7-2 and TRBJ1-6, with D hard to call. Trimming left V 1 base short and J 7 bases short, with 11 bases between. This CDR3 is 15 amino acids long. Per the germline V gene, CDR1 is SGHTA and CDR2 is FQGNSA. The CDR3 coding sequence is TGTGCCAGCAGCTTAGGTGCCCAGGCGAATTCACCCCTCCACTTT. Translating gives CASSLGAQANSPLHF.

This clonotype was seen repeatedly, ten times or more. This rearrangement joins TRBV7-2 to TRBJ1-5, with D perhaps TRBD1 (5 bases). Between the trimmed V and J ends, which lost 4 bases and 2 bases, there was a span of 15 bases. Germline lookup yields CDR1 SGHTA and CDR2 FQGNSA. The CDR3 sequence is 16 residues long. The CDR3 spells CASSSDTRFGNQPQHF. CDR3 in DNA: TGTGCCAGCAGCTCGGACACACGTTTTGGCAATCAGCCCCAGCATTTT.

Only a few counts were recorded for this clonotype. This rearrangement joins TRBV6-2 or TRBV6-3 to TRBJ2-1, with 7 bases lining up with TRBD2. Looked up from germline, CDR1 is MNHEY and CDR2 is SVGEGT. The CDR3 has 17 residues. V lost 5 bases, J lost 6 bases, and 16 bases stayed unmatched. The chain's CDR3 is CASSRSKTSLAPNEQFF. The CDR3 bases are TGTGCCAGCAGTCGATCTAAGACTAGCCTGGCCCCCAATGAGCAGTTCTTC.

This clonotype has ten or more counts. CDR3 DNA: TGTGCCAGCAGCCCCTTTTTGGGTAGCGGTAATTCACCCCTCCACTTT. This codes for CASSPFLGSGNSPLHF. This chain uses TRBV14 with TRBJ1-6; no firm D call. Germline V gene sequence: CDR1 SGHDN, CDR2 FVKESK. The CDR3 length is 16 residues. V was pared by 4 bases and J by 6 bases, with 16 bases between.

The rearrangement joins TRBV29-1 to TRBJ1-1; 12 nucleotides align to TRBD1. CDR1 is SQVTM, CDR2 ANQGSEA, per germline. The V segment lost 3 bases and the J segment 1 base; nucleotides outside the gene matches: 6. The CDR3 runs 16 residues. CDR3 sequence (DNA): TGCAGCGTTGATACCCGGGACAGGGGGCCGAACACTGAAGCTTTCTTT. Amino acid sequence: CSVDTRDRGPNTEAFF. The variable domain in full, completed from reference TRBV29-1 and TRBJ1-1, reads SAVISQKPSRDICQRGTSLTIQCQVDSQVTMMFWYRQQPGQSLTLIATANQGSEATYESGFVIDKFPISRPNLTFSTLTVSNMSPEDSSIYLCSVDTRDRGPNTEAFFGQGTRLTVV.

This clonotype was recorded a few times. V usage is TRBV23-1 and J usage is TRBJ2-7; D could derive from TRBD1 or TRBD2 (5 bases each). TRBV23-1 is known as an ORF, though its function is uncertain. V lost 7 bases, J lost 3 bases, and 25 bases lay in between. The CDR3 has 17 amino acids. The DNA of the CDR3 is TGCGCCAGCAAAAGGGGTCGACGGCGAGGGCCCGTCTACGAGCAGTACTTC. Residues: CASKRGRRRGPVYEQYF.

The chain has TRBV4-3 and TRBJ1-1; no reliable D call. The CDR3 length is 15 residues. V lost 1 base to trimming and J lost 4 bases, with 13 bases between them. Germline CDR1 is LGHNA and CDR2 is YSLEER. CDR3 coding DNA: TGCGCCAGCAGCCAAGGTCCCGTTGGATCCACTGAAGCTTTCTTT. Its translation: CASSQGPVGSTEAFF.

The chain is built from TRBV6-2 or TRBV6-3 and TRBJ1-1; D is ambiguous. The length of the CDR3 is 12 residues. Trimming removed 4 bases from V and 4 bases from J, with 7 bases in between. The germline CDR1 and CDR2 sequences are MNHEY and SVGEGT. This CDR3 is CASSFPTTEAFF. The CDR3 DNA is TGTGCCAGCAGTTTCCCGACCACTGAAGCTTTCTTT.

This clonotype was counted many times. The chain uses TRBV7-3 and TRBJ2-2; TRBD1 matches at 8 bases. This CDR3 region has 16 residues. V trimming: 5 bases; J trimming: 2 bases; junction bases outside the gene matches: 7. Germline V CDR1 and CDR2: SGHTA, FQGTGA. The CDR3 reads CASSPRTGLNTGELFF. Written as DNA, the CDR3 is TGTGCCAGCAGCCCTCGGACAGGGCTAAACACCGGGGAGCTGTTTTTT.

This clonotype was seen ten or more times. This chain uses TRBV24-1 with TRBJ2-7, with TRBD1 identical over 11 bases. Germline V CDR1 and CDR2: KGHDR, SFDVKD. This CDR3 is built from 15 residues. V lost 7 bases to trimming and J lost 0 bases; unmatched junction nucleotides: 4. The CDR3 coding sequence is TGTGCCACCAGCCCGGGACAGGGGGACTCCTACGAGCAGTACTTC. It specifies CATSPGQGDSYEQYF.

This chain uses TRBV24-1 with TRBJ1-2, with 9 bases fitting TRBD1. The CDR3 has 16 residues. After removal of 0 bases from V and 12 bases from J, the junction contained 13 bases not matched to a gene. The germline V gene encodes CDR1 KGHDR and CDR2 SFDVKD. The CDR3 reads CATSDLLAEGQGLDTF. The CDR3 nucleotides are TGTGCCACCAGTGATTTGCTGGCCGAGGGACAGGGCCTTGACACCTTC.

This clonotype was seen ten or more times. The genes are TRBV28 and TRBJ1-2; D possibly corresponds to TRBD1 (5 bases). There are 13 residues in the CDR3. Per the germline V gene, CDR1 is MDHEN and CDR2 is SYDVKM. Trimming took off 2 bases at V and 6 bases at J, with 10 bases between the two ends. This CDR3 reads CASSLRQPHGYTF. In DNA form, the CDR3 reads TGTGCCAGCAGTTTACGACAGCCTCATGGCTACACCTTC.

Concerning this clonotype itself: One junction end disagrees with the germline gene, perhaps due to a read error. The chain links TRBV6-6 to TRBJ2-5; D remains unclear. The germline gives CDR1 MNHNY, CDR2 SVGAGI (reference sequence). The CDR3 covers 16 residues. CDR3 sequence (DNA): TGTGCCAGCAGCAATATTGCCGTATCAAAGCAAGAGACCCGGTACTTC. Its translation: CASSNIAVSKQETRYF.

A word on this clonotype: Relative to the germline gene, one junction end is altered; a read error may explain this. The chain links TRBV20-1 to TRBJ1-1, with TRBD1 matching 7 bases. This CDR3 contains 12 residues. Germline CDR1 and CDR2: DFQATT and SNEGSKA (reference sequence). CDR3 residues: CSAPLRQGPVPF. CDR3 bases: TGCAGTGCTCCCCTAAGACAGGGCCCTGTGCCGTTT.

This clonotype was recorded many times. The chain employs TRBV7-2 and TRBJ1-5; 8 bases fit TRBD1. CDR1 and CDR2 (germline): SGHTA, FQGNSA. V shed 5 bases and J 2 bases; nucleotides not matched to a gene: 8. The CDR3 runs to 16 residues. The CDR3 loop is CASSQGAGGGNQPQHF. CDR3 nucleotide sequence: TGTGCCAGCAGCCAGGGGGCAGGGGGTGGCAATCAGCCCCAGCATTTT.

This clonotype came up a few times. The chain combines TRBV29-1 with TRBJ2-2; D is unclear. CDR1 SQVTM and CDR2 ANQGSEA come from the germline V gene. V was clipped by 1 base and J by 3 bases, with 12 bases between them. This CDR3 spans 15 amino acids. The CDR3 spells CSVEGSSPDTGELFF. As DNA, the CDR3 is TGCAGCGTTGAAGGATCTTCCCCGGACACCGGGGAGCTGTTTTTT.

There are many counts of this clonotype. This chain links TRBV11-2 with TRBJ2-1, with D unclear. V lost 1 base, J lost 4 bases, and 11 bases lay in between. This CDR3 spans 15 amino acids. Germline V lookup: CDR1 SGHAT, CDR2 FQNNGV. CDR3 DNA: TGTGCCAGCAGCTTAGGTTTCGAGACTTACAATGAGCAGTTCTTC. It translates to CASSLGFETYNEQFF.

This clonotype was recorded at least ten times. The J gene is TRBJ2-3, the V gene TRBV7-2; 8 bases align to TRBD2. J was trimmed by 3 bases and V by 5 bases; bases with no gene match: 10. The germline gives CDR1 SGHTA, CDR2 FQGNSA. The CDR3 is 16 amino acids. CDR3 sequence reads: CASSPRTSPGTDTQYF. In nucleotides, the CDR3 is TGTGCCAGCAGCCCCCGGACTAGCCCAGGGACAGATACGCAGTATTTT. Using reference TRBV7-2 and TRBJ2-3 for the parts outside the CDR3, the full variable domain is GAGVSQSPSNKVTEKGKDVELRCDPISGHTALYWYRQSLGQGLEFLIYFQGNSAPDKSGLPSDRFSAERTGGSVSTLTIQRTQQEDSAVYLCASSPRTSPGTDTQYFGPGTRLTVL.

This clonotype has just a few counts. V gene TRBV7-9 combines with J gene TRBJ2-3; the D gene is possibly TRBD2 (7 bases). Germline V gene data show CDR1 as SEHNR and CDR2 as FQNEAQ (reference sequence). The CDR3 length is 15 residues. The V end lost 5 bases, the J end lost 4 bases, and 16 bases lay between the germline ends. The CDR3 spells CASSPGEGQADTQYF. CDR3 sequence (DNA): TGTGCCAGCAGCCCAGGGGAGGGGCAAGCAGATACGCAGTATTTT. Filled out from reference TRBV7-9 and TRBJ2-3, the complete variable domain reads DTGVSQNPRHKITKRGQNVTFRCDPISEHNRLYWYRQTLGQGPEFLTYFQNEAQLEKSRLLSDRFSAERPKGSFSTLEIQRTEQGDSAMYLCASSPGEGQADTQYFGPGTRLTVL.

The sample holds many counts of this clonotype. This rearrangement joins TRBV28 to TRBJ1-1; D might be TRBD1 (5 bases). V dropped 3 bases and J dropped 6 bases, with 14 bases sitting between them. CDR1 and CDR2 from the germline V gene are MDHEN and SYDVKM. This CDR3 comprises 14 residues. The CDR3: CASSLGVRRPEAFF. The DNA of the CDR3 is TGTGCCAGCAGTTTGGGGGTACGCCGGCCTGAAGCTTTCTTT.

The chain is built from TRBV20-1 and TRBJ1-4; a weak D match, TRBD1 (6 bases). Trimming removed 4 bases at V and 8 bases at J, with 14 bases between. Germline CDR1 reads DFQATT; CDR2 reads SNEGSKA (reference sequence). The CDR3 runs 13 residues. The DNA of the CDR3 is TGCAGTGCTATCGGACAGAACTTAGAAAAACTGTTTTTT. It specifies CSAIGQNLEKLFF.

The chain is built from TRBV6-2 or TRBV6-3 and TRBJ2-3; D is perhaps TRBD1 or TRBD2 (6 bases each). The CDR3 runs to 14 residues. With 2 bases removed from V and 5 bases from J, the gap between germline ends came to 11 bases. The germline CDR1 and CDR2 sequences are MNHEY and SVGEGT. The CDR3 loop reads CASSYRGLVDTQYF. In nucleotides, the CDR3 is TGTGCCAGCAGTTACCGGGGGCTGGTAGATACGCAGTATTTT.

At least ten counts were recorded for this clonotype. J is TRBJ1-5 and V is TRBV19; D is possibly TRBD1 (5 bases). With 5 bases removed from V and 0 bases from J, the gap between germline ends came to 11 bases. This CDR3 contains 15 residues. Germline V lookup: CDR1 LNHDA, CDR2 SQIVND (reference sequence). The CDR3 spells CASSGDRYSNQPQHF. The CDR3 nucleotides are TGTGCCAGTAGTGGAGACAGATATAGCAATCAGCCCCAGCATTTT.

This clonotype was detected many times. J is TRBJ1-1 and V is TRBV19; TRBD1 matches 9 bases. The V and J ends lost 4 bases and 11 bases, in that order; junction bases with no gene match: 8. In germline, CDR1 is LNHDA, CDR2 SQIVND (reference sequence). This CDR3 region has 13 residues. In DNA form, the CDR3 reads TGTGCCAGTAGTAAGGGGACAGGGATTTCGGCTTTCTTT. It yields the protein CASSKGTGISAFF.

At least ten counts were recorded for this clonotype. The chain uses TRBV7-2 and TRBJ2-7, with D unresolved. The CDR3 is made up of 13 amino acids. Trimming took off 5 bases at V and 0 bases at J, with 8 bases between the two ends. Germline V lookup: CDR1 SGHTA, CDR2 FQGNSA. CDR3 sequence: CASSPTASYEQYF. CDR3 nucleotide sequence: TGTGCCAGCAGCCCAACCGCCTCCTACGAGCAGTACTTC.

In this sample, this clonotype turned up many times. V is TRBV7-2 and J is TRBJ2-3; 8 bases are shared with TRBD1. This CDR3 comprises 17 residues. The J segment lost 6 bases and the V segment lost 0 bases, leaving 11 bases of the junction unmatched. Germline lookup yields CDR1 SGHTA and CDR2 FQGNSA. CDR3 sequence reads: CASSLARFAGGLDTQYF. CDR3 bases: TGTGCCAGCAGCTTAGCGCGGTTTGCAGGGGGCCTCGATACGCAGTATTTT.